This TCR beta chain is from a study of control samples from healthy donors and cancer patients. Libraries were prepared by immunoSEQ multiplex PCR; TCRdb keeps only in-frame clonotypes and omits some of them. The sample contains roughly 59,000 clones, approximately 92% of which appear only once. The CDR3 extends over 15 amino acids. V shed 3 bases and J shed 4 bases, with 13 bases lying between them. The germline CDR1 and CDR2 sequences are SGHRS and YFSETQ. Material for sequencing was PBMCs. This sequence joins TRBV5-1 and TRBJ2-2; D unresolved. The TCR sequence derives from a man aged 40-50 years with colorectal cancer. CDR3 in DNA: TGCGCCAGCAGCTCGGGCGCTTCAGGCACCGGGGAGCTGTTTTTT. As protein: CASSSGASGTGELFF.